Described below is a single TCR beta chain sequence and its context. Its antigen target is currently unknown. The record has no base qualities; no much larger clone is one base away. This sample is part of a study of blood T cell repertoires in COVID-19 (TCRdb year 2020). For context, the study as a whole: The collaborator samples originated in the United States, Italy and Spain and spanned the acute and convalescent phases of COVID-19. Where available, HLA class I and class II types were obtained from metadata supplied by the sample provider rather than from assay-based typing. The dataset comprised deeply sampled blood TCRbeta repertoires from subjects exposed to, actively infected with, or recovered from COVID-19. The prospective study material was composed of cDNA or gDNA derived from T cells, B-cell-depleted T cells, or PBMCs. The repertoires were released in a freely available public database meant as a resource for research on the immune response to SARS-CoV-2. Sample metadata almost always included a de-identified subject ID, COVID-19 status, age in years and sex. The samples were drawn from the first 160 participants of the ongoing ImmuneRACE study and from over 950 subjects provided by 6 global collaborators. The investigation overall reported the following: Clinical and demographic metadata were provided uncurated, with the amount varying by source and participant.

TCRbeta CDR3 regions were amplified from genomic DNA by means of the immunoSEQ Assay, a bias-controlled multiplex PCR. The authors' analysis ran thus. The number of nucleated cells in each sample was estimated from the amplification of reference gene primers within the assay. Sequence reads were collapsed and filtered to measure the absolute abundance of every unique TCRbeta CDR3 rearrangement. For each sample, productive Simpson clonality was calculated by taking the square root of Simpson's diversity index across productive rearrangements. In TCRdb, the immuneACCESS table is reduced to in-frame sequences with V and J assigned. These tables do not hold every clone; where another copy was compared, an unresolved V gene accounts for under half, and the others remain unexplained. The DNA gave D and trimming, while V, J and clone size come from that table. The sample table shows 150,000 to 200,000 clones, and around nine tenths are seen once. The top ten hold under 6% of the sample.

V lost 3 bases and J lost 2 bases, and the count of bases not matched to a germline gene is 0. The CDR1 and CDR2 encoded by the germline V gene are SGDLS and YYNGEE. CDR3 length: 14 amino acids, cysteine to phenylalanine. Just CDR3 DNA is preserved here, 42 bases in frame from base 1. Each collaborating institution followed its own protocols to collect whole blood in K2EDTA tubes. For TCRbeta analysis, collaborators shipped samples as frozen whole blood, isolated PBMCs, or DNA extracted from either of those sample types. The sequenced sample was peripheral blood. The sequence is built from TRBV9 and TRBJ1-5; 9 central bases correspond to TRBD1. This receptor was taken from a human donor in a cohort sampled during active COVID-19. The DNA sequence reads TGTGCCAGCAGCGGGACAGGGGGCAATCAGCCCCAGCATTTT. It is translated as CASSGTGGNQPQHF.